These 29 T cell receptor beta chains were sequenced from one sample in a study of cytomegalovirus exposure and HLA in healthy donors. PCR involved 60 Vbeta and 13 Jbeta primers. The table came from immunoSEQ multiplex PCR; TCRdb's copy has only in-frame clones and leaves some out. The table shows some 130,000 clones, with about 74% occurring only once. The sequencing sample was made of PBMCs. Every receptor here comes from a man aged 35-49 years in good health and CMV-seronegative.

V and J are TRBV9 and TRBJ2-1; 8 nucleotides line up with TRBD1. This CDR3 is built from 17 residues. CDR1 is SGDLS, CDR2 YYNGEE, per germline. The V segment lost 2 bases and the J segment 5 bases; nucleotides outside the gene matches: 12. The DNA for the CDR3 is TGTGCCAGCAGCGTCGATGTTCGGGACAGGTCCAACAATGAGCAGTTCTTC. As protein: CASSVDVRDRSNNEQFF.

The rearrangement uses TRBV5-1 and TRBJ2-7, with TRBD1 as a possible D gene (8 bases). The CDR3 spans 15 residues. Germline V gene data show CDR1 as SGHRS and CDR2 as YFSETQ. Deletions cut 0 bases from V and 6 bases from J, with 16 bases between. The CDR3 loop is CASSLADRGGGEQYF. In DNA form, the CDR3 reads TGCGCCAGCAGCTTGGCCGACAGGGGCGGGGGCGAGCAGTACTTC.

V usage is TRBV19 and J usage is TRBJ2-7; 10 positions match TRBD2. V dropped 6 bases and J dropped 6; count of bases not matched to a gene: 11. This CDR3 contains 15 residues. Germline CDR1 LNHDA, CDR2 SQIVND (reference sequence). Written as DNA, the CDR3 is TGTGCCAGTAGCGCCTTGGGTAGCGGGGGGCGCGAGCAGTACTTC. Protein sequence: CASSALGSGGREQYF.

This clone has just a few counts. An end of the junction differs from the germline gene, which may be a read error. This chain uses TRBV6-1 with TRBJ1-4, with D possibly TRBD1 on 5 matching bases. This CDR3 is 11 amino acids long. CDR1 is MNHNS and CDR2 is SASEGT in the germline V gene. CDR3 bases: TGTGCCAGCAGTGCCCACAGGAGAGACCTTTTT. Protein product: CASSAHRRDLF.

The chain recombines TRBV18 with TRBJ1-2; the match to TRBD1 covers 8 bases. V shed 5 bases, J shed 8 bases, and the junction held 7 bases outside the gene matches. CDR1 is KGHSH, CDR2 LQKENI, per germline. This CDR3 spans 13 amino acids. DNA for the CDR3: TGTGCCAGCTCAAAAGGGACAGGAGAGGGCTACACCTTC. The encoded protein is CASSKGTGEGYTF.

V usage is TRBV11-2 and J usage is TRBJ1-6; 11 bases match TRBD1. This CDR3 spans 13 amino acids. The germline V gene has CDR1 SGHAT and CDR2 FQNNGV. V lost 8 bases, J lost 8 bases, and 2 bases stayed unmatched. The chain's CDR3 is CASGDRGDSPLHF. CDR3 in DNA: TGTGCCAGCGGGGACAGGGGGGATTCACCCCTCCACTTT.

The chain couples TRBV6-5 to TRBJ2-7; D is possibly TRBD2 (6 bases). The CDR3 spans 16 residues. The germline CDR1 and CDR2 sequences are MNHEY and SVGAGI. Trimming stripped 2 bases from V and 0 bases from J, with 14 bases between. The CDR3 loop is CASSYGQTGGSYEQYF. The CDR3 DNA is TGTGCCAGCAGTTACGGTCAGACCGGGGGCTCCTACGAGCAGTACTTC.

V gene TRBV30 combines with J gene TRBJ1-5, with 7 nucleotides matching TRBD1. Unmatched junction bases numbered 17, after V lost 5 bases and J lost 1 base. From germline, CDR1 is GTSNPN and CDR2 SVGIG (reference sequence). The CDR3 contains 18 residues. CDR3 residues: CAWEGAKWGAESNQPQHF. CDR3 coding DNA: TGTGCCTGGGAGGGGGCTAAGTGGGGGGCTGAGAGCAATCAGCCCCAGCATTTT.

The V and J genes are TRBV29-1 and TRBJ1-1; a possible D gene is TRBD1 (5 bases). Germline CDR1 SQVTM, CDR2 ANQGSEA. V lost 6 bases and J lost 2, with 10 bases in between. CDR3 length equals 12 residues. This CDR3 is CSVQVANTEAFF. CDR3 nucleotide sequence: TGCAGCGTACAGGTTGCTAACACTGAAGCTTTCTTT.

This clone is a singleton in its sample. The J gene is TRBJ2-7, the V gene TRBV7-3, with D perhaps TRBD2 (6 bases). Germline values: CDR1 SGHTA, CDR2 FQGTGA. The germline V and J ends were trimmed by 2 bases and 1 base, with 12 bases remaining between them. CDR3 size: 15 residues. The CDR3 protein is CASSLWGGGSYEQYF. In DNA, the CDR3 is TGTGCCAGCAGCTTATGGGGCGGAGGGTCCTACGAGCAGTACTTC.

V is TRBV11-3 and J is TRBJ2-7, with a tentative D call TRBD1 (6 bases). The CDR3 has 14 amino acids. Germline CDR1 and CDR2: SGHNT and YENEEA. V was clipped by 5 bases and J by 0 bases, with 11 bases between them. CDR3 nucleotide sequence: TGTGCCAGCAGCCTTACGGACAGCTCCTACGAGCAGTACTTC. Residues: CASSLTDSSYEQYF. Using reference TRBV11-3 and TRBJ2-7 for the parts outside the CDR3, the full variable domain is EAGVVQSPRYKIIEKKQPVAFWCNPISGHNTLYWYLQNLGQGPELLIRYENEEAVDDSQLPKDRFSAERLKGVDSTLKIQPAELGDSAVYLCASSLTDSSYEQYFGPGTRLTVT.

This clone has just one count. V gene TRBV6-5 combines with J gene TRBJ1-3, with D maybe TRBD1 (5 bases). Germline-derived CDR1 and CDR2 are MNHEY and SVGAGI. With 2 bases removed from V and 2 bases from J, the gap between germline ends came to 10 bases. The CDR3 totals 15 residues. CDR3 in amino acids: CASSYGGLTGNTIYF. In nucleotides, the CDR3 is TGTGCCAGCAGTTACGGGGGACTCACTGGAAACACCATATATTTT.

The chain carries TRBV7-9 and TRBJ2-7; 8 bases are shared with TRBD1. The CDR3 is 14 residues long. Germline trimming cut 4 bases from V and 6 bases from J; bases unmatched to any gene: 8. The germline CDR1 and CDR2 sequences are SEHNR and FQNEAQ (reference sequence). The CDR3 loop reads CASSSRQGLGEQYF. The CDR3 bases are TGTGCCAGCAGCTCCCGACAGGGGTTGGGCGAGCAGTACTTC.

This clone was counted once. Here the CDR3 DNA reads TGTGCCAGCAGTAAGAGCTCCTACGAGCAGTACTTC. It encodes CASSKSSYEQYF. The chain couples TRBV6-5 to TRBJ2-7, with D unresolved. Germline CDR1 MNHEY, CDR2 SVGAGI. Trimming left V 5 bases short and J 0 bases short, with 5 bases between. This CDR3 has 12 amino acids.

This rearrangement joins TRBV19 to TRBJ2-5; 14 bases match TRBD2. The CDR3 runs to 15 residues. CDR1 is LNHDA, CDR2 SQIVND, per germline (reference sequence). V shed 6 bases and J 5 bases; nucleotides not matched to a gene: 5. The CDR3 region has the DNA TGTGCCAGTAGCCCGACTAGCGGGGGGGTGGAGACCCAGTACTTC. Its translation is CASSPTSGGVETQYF.

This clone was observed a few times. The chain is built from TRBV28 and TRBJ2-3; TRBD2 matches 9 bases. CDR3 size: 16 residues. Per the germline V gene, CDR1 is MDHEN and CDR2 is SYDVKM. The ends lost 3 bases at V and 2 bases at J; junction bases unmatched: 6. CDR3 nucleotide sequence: TGTGCCAGCAGTTTCCCTAGCGGGATAATCACAGATACGCAGTATTTT. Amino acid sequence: CASSFPSGIITDTQYF.

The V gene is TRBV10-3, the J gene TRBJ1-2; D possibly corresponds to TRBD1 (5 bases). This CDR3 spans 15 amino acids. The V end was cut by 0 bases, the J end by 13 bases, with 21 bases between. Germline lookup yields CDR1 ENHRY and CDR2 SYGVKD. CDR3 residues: CAISESTGRGHVGTF. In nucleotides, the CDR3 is TGTGCCATCAGTGAGTCGACGGGGAGGGGCCATGTGGGCACCTTC.

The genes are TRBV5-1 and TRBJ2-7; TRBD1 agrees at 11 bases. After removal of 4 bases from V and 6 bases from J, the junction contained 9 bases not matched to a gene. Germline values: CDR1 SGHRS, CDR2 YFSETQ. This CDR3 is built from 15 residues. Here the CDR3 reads CASSPLGTGGVEQYF. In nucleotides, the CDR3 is TGCGCCAGCAGCCCCCTCGGGACAGGGGGAGTCGAGCAGTACTTC.

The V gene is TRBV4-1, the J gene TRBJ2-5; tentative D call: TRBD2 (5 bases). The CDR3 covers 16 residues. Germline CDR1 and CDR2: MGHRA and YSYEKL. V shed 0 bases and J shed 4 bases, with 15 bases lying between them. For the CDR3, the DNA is TGCGCCAGCAGCCAAGAATCAACAGCGGTTGGAGAGACCCAGTACTTC. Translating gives CASSQESTAVGETQYF.

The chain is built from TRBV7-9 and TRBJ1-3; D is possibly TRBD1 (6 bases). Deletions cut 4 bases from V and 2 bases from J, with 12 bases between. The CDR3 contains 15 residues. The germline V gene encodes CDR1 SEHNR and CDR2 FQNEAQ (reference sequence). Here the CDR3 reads CASSSDSPAGNTIYF. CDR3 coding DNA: TGTGCCAGCAGCTCGGACAGCCCAGCTGGAAACACCATATATTTT.

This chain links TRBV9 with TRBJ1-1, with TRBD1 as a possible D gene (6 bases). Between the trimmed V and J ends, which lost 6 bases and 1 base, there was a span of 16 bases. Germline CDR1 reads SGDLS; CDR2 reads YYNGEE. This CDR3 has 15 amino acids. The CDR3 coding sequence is TGTGCCAGCAACACAGGGTCGGTAGAGAACACTGAAGCTTTCTTT. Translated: CASNTGSVENTEAFF.

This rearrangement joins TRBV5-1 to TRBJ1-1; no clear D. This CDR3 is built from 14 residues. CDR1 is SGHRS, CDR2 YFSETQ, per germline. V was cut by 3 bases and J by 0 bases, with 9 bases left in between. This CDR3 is CASSSIRLNTEAFF. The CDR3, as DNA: TGCGCCAGCAGCTCTATCAGGTTGAACACTGAAGCTTTCTTT.

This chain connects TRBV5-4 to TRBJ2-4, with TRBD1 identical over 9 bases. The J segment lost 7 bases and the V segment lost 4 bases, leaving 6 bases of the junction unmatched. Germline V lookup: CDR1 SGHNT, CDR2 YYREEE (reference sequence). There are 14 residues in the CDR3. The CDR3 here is CASSIGQGWNIQYF. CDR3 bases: TGTGCCAGCAGCATAGGACAGGGGTGGAACATTCAGTACTTC.

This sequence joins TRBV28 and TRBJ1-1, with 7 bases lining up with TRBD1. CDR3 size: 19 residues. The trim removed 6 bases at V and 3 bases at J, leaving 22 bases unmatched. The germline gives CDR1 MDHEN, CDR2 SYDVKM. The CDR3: CASRAHLDREYFRDTEAFF. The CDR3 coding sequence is TGTGCCAGCAGGGCACACCTTGACAGGGAGTATTTTCGCGACACTGAAGCTTTCTTT.

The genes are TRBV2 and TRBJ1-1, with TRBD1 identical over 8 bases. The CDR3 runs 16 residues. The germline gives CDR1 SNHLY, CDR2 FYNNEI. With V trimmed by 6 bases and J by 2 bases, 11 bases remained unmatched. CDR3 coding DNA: TGTGCCAGCAGGGCCGGGACAGGACGCGGTAACACTGAAGCTTTCTTT. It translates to CASRAGTGRGNTEAFF.

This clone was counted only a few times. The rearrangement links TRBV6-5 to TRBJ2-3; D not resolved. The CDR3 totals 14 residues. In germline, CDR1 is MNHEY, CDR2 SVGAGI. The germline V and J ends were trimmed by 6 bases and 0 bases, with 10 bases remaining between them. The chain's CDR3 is CASRAAISTDTQYF. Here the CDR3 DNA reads TGTGCCAGCAGGGCGGCTATTAGCACAGATACGCAGTATTTT.

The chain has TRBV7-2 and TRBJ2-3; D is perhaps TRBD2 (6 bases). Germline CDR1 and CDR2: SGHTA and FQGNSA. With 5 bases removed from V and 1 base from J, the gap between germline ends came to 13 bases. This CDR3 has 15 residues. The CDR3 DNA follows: TGTGCCAGCAGCACCAGAGCTAGCGGCACAGATACGCAGTATTTT. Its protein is CASSTRASGTDTQYF.

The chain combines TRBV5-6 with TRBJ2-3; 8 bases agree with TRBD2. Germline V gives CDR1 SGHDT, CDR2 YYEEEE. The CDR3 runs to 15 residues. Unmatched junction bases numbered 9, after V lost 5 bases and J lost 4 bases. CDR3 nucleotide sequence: TGTGCCAGCAGACTTAGCGGGACCGGAGCAGATACGCAGTATTTT. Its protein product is CASRLSGTGADTQYF.

The CDR3 coding sequence is TGTGCCAGCAGGGAAGGGGTTTACACCGGGGAGCTGTTTTTT. This codes for CASREGVYTGELFF. The chain combines TRBV6-5 with TRBJ2-2; TRBD1 might be the D (5 bases). Germline-derived CDR1 and CDR2 are MNHEY and SVGAGI. Trimming stripped 6 bases from V and 3 bases from J, with 11 bases between. The CDR3 is 14 residues long.